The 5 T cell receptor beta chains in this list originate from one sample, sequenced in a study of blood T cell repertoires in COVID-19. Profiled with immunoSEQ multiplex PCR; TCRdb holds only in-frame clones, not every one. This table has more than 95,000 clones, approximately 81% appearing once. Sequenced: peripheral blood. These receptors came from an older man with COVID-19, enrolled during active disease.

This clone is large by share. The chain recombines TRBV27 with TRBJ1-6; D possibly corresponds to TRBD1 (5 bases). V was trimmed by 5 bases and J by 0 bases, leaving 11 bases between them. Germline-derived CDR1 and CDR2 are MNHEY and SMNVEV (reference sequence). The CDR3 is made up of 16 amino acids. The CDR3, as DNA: TGTGCCAGCAGTCTCAGGGTTAGCTCCTATAATTCACCCCTCCACTTT. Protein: CASSLRVSSYNSPLHF.

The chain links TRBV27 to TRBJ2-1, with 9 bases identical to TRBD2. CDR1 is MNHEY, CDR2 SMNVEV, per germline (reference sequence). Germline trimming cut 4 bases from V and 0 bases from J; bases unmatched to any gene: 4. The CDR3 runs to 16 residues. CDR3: CASSSTSGRSYNEQFF. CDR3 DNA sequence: TGTGCCAGCAGTTCCACTAGCGGGCGCTCCTACAATGAGCAGTTCTTC.

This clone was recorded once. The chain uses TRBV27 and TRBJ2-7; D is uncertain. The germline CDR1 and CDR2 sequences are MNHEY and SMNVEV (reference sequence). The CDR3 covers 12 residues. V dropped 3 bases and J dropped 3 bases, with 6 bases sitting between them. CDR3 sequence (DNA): TGTGCCAGCAGTTTCAGTCTCTACGAGCAGTACTTC. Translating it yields CASSFSLYEQYF.

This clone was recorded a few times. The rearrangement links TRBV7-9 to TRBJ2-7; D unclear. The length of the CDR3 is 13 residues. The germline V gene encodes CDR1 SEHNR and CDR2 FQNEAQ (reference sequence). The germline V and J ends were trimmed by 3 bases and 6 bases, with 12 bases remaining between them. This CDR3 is CASSLGGGFEQYF. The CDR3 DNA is TGTGCCAGCAGCTTGGGTGGCGGTTTCGAGCAGTACTTC.

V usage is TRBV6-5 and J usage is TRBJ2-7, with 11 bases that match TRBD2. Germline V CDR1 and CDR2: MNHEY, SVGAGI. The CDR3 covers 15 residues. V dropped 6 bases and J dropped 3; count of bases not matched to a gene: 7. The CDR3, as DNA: TGTGCCAGCAGCCATAGCGGGAGGGCGGTCTACGAGCAGTACTTC. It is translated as CASSHSGRAVYEQYF.